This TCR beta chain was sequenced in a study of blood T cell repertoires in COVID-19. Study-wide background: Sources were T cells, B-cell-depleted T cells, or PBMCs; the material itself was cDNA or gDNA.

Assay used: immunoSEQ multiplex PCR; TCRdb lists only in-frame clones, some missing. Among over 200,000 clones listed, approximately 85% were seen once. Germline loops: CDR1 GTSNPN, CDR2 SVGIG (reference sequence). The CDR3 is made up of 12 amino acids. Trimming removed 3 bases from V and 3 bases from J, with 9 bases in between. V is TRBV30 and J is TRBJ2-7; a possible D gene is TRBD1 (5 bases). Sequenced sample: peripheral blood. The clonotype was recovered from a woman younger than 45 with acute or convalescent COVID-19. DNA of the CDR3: TGTGCCTGGAGCCGACAGTTCTACGAGCAGTACTTC. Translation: CAWSRQFYEQYF.